Reported below is one T cell receptor (beta chain). The authors' processing: Reference gene primer amplification gave estimated nucleated cell counts. Data came from immunoSEQ multiplex PCR; TCRdb stores just in-frame clones and leaves some out. V and J calls and clone size follow that table, whereas D and trimming were derived from the DNA. The data contain over 130,000 clones, about nine tenths of them singletons. The record originates from a study of blood T cell repertoires in COVID-19. Study summary: The United States, Italy and Spain provided the acute and convalescent COVID-19 samples. T cells, B-cell-depleted T cells, or PBMCs provided the cDNA or gDNA that served as material.

V lost 6 bases and J 0 bases, leaving 8 bases between the germline ends. Per germline, CDR1 MNHEY and CDR2 SVGAGI. This CDR3 is 13 amino acids long. The J gene is TRBJ1-1, the V gene TRBV6-5, with D hard to call. The sequence was collected from a woman in her fifties or sixties with active or convalescent COVID-19. The specimen sequenced was peripheral blood. The DNA for the CDR3 is TGTGCCAGCAGAGTAACAGTGAACACTGAAGCTTTCTTT. It is translated as CASRVTVNTEAFF.